The 6 T cell receptor beta chains below were found in one sample sequenced in a study of regulatory T cells in long-lasting Graves disease. Time point denoted: persistent/refractory GD, antithyroid drugs over 5 years with positive TRAb. Isolated PBMC RNA provided the starting material for the TCR library. In building TCR beta libraries, iRepertoire HTBI primers were used together with Arm-PCR of CDR3 regions. TCRdb re-derived calls from the multiplex PCR reads in MiXCR, one entry per CDR3 protein. Of around 400,000 distinct CDR3 sequences listed, more than 20% are singletons. The specimen comprised peripheral blood mononuclear cells (PBMCs), sampled when the disease was refractory, from a patient treated with antithyroid drugs. The receptors were gathered from a woman aged 40 to 50 with Graves disease.

In this sample, this clonotype turned up many times. The chain combines TRBV9 with TRBJ2-7, with D uncertain. V was clipped by 3 bases and J by 6 bases, with 10 bases between them. There are 12 residues in the CDR3. Germline CDR1 and CDR2: SGDLS and YYNGEE. The CDR3 region has the DNA TGTGCCAGCAGCGCCGCTGGTGGCGAGCAGTACTTC. Translation gives CASSAAGGEQYF.

The chain couples TRBV4-1 to TRBJ2-7; D tentatively reads TRBD1 or TRBD2 (5 bases each). Germline loops: CDR1 MGHRA, CDR2 YSYEKL. CDR3 length: 15 residues. Trimming cost V 0 bases and J 2 bases, with 11 bases left between them. The CDR3 protein is CASSQDIQGPYEQYF. The CDR3 coding sequence is TGCGCCAGCAGCCAAGATATCCAGGGACCCTACGAGCAGTACTTC.

This clonotype was recorded many times. The chain uses TRBV6-1 and TRBJ2-6; D is possibly TRBD1 (6 bases). V lost 4 bases and J lost 0, with 13 bases in between. This CDR3 is built from 17 residues. Per germline, CDR1 MNHNS and CDR2 SASEGT. CDR3: CASSVDRPNSGANVLTF. In DNA, the CDR3 is TGTGCCAGCAGTGTGGACAGACCGAACTCTGGGGCCAACGTCCTGACTTTC.

This clonotype has ten or more counts. The gene calls are TRBV28 and TRBJ2-3; tentative D call: TRBD2 (5 bases). The V end lost 4 bases, the J end lost 8 bases, and 13 bases lay between the germline ends. This CDR3 contains 13 residues. The V gene's germline CDR1 is MDHEN and CDR2 SYDVKM. The CDR3 loop is CASSSHQEVTQYF. The CDR3, as DNA: TGTGCCAGCAGTTCTCACCAGGAGGTTACGCAGTATTTT. Full variable domain (remainder filled in from reference TRBV28 and TRBJ2-3): DVKVTQSSRYLVKRTGEKVFLECVQDMDHENMFWYRQDPGLGLRLIYFSYDVKMKEKGDIPEGYSVSREKKERFSLILESASTNQTSMYLCASSSHQEVTQYFGPGTRLTVL.

This clonotype has a handful of counts. The V and J genes are TRBV19 and TRBJ2-2; 7 bases agree with TRBD1. Germline lookup yields CDR1 LNHDA and CDR2 SQIVND (reference sequence). The CDR3 runs 15 residues. V lost 4 bases to trimming and J lost 5 bases; unmatched junction nucleotides: 7. Written as DNA, the CDR3 is TGTGCCAGTAGTAACGACAGGGTCGGAACCGGGGAGCTGTTTTTT. It is translated as CASSNDRVGTGELFF.

This clonotype was seen more than once but under ten times. V and J are TRBV10-2 and TRBJ2-2, with TRBD2 matching 7 bases. The CDR3 consists of 18 residues. Germline V gene data show CDR1 as WSHSY and CDR2 as SAAADI. V was clipped by 2 bases and J by 1 base; unmatched bases: 10. The CDR3 loop reads CASSERILATLNTGELFF. CDR3 bases: TGCGCCAGCAGTGAGCGGATACTAGCGACCCTGAACACCGGGGAGCTGTTTTTT.